This TCR beta chain was captured in a study of OX40 agonist ivuxolimab in advanced cancers. Turning to this clone: The antigen remains undetermined.

This CDR3 is 12 amino acids long. V was pared by 2 bases and J by 7 bases, with 3 bases of the junction left unmatched. CDR1 is SGDLS and CDR2 is YYNGEE in the germline V gene. Sequenced by immunoSEQ multiplex PCR; TCRdb stores in-frame clones only, minus some. The table has about 60,000 clones, about 93% seen once; the top ten hold more than 15%. Whole-study findings and limits: On average, a greater number of expanded clones characterised CD8+ T cells relative to CD4+. The study did not work out the antigen specificity of the expanded peripheral T cells. Blood T cells, both CD4+ and CD8+, expanded clonally by week 6 at 0.1 to 3.0 mg/kg.

The sequenced sample was CD4+ or CD8+ T cells sorted from blood, obtained in a trial of the OX40 agonist ivuxolimab. This receptor was obtained from an adult with an advanced solid tumor such as melanoma, head and neck, liver or kidney cancer. The chain joins TRBV9 to TRBJ2-7, with 7 bases matching TRBD2. The CDR3 DNA reads TGTGCCAGCAGCGTGACAGCGGGGGAGCAGTACTTC. Protein product: CASSVTAGEQYF.